The clone carrying this TCR beta chain appeared many times. This entry comes from a study of breast tumors, draining lymph nodes, adjacent tissues. TCRdb reprocessed the multiplex PCR reads with MiXCR, giving one entry per CDR3 protein. This sample has tens of thousands of distinct CDR3 sequences, with approximately 54% found just once. This receptor was obtained from a female donor with breast cancer. Some clones in this sample may be carry-over from other donors' samples. Sequenced material: breast tumor tissue.

DNA of the CDR3: TGTGCCTGGAGTCCCGACAGGGGCTCTGGGGCCAACGTCCTGACTTTC. This sequence encodes CAWSPDRGSGANVLTF. The chain joins TRBV30 to TRBJ2-6; 8 bases fit TRBD1. CDR1 is GTSNPN and CDR2 is SVGIG in the germline V gene (reference sequence). The junction had 3 bases not matched to a gene; V was cut back by 2 bases and J by 0 bases. The CDR3 is 16 amino acids.